A single sample gave rise to the 24 T cell receptor beta chains below, sequenced in a study of blood T cell repertoires in COVID-19. Clones were read by immunoSEQ multiplex PCR, and TCRdb kept only the in-frame ones, dropping some. Among approximately 210,000 clones listed, around 90% were seen once. The sample taken for sequencing was PBMCs or T cells enriched from blood (not recorded which). The source is a man in his thirties or forties in a cohort exposed to, infected with or recovered from COVID-19 (not recorded which).

In this sample, this clone turned up once. V is TRBV28 and J is TRBJ1-6; D perhaps matches TRBD1 (6 bases). There are 15 residues in the CDR3. V was trimmed by 5 bases and J by 6 bases, leaving 14 bases between them. Germline CDR1 MDHEN, CDR2 SYDVKM. CDR3 amino acids: CASSPTQGSNSPLHF. CDR3 coding DNA: TGTGCCAGCAGTCCCACCCAGGGGAGTAATTCACCCCTCCACTTT.

This sequence joins TRBV28 and TRBJ2-3; 11 nucleotides match TRBD2. This CDR3 spans 18 amino acids. Losses at the gene ends were 5 bases for V and 5 bases for J; bases not matched to a gene: 15. Germline V gene sequence: CDR1 MDHEN, CDR2 SYDVKM. CDR3 sequence (DNA): TGTGCCAGCAGTCATTCACTTACTAGCGGGAGTTTTGGAGATACGCAGTATTTT. Protein: CASSHSLTSGSFGDTQYF.

The chain joins TRBV27 to TRBJ1-1; TRBD1 might be the D (5 bases). V gave up 3 bases and J gave up 5 bases, with 10 bases separating them. In germline, CDR1 is MNHEY, CDR2 SMNVEV (reference sequence). CDR3 length: 13 amino acids. CDR3: CASSLFRATEAFF. The DNA for the CDR3 is TGTGCCAGCAGTTTGTTCAGGGCTACTGAAGCTTTCTTT.

This rearrangement joins TRBV6-5 to TRBJ1-2, with D perhaps matching TRBD1 (6 bases). V lost 4 bases and J 3 bases, leaving 18 bases between the germline ends. The germline V gene encodes CDR1 MNHEY and CDR2 SVGAGI. The CDR3 extends over 16 amino acids. The CDR3 coding sequence is TGTGCCAGCAGTTCCAGGGGCGACTATAAAGACTATGGCTACACCTTC. Amino acid sequence: CASSSRGDYKDYGYTF.

This chain links TRBV29-1 with TRBJ1-2, with TRBD1 matching 9 bases. CDR1 is SQVTM, CDR2 ANQGSEA, per germline. This CDR3 spans 13 amino acids. Unmatched junction bases numbered 2, after V lost 3 bases and J lost 3 bases. The CDR3 DNA reads TGCAGCGTTGAGAGACAGGGGGACTATGGCTACACCTTC. Protein product: CSVERQGDYGYTF. Together with reference TRBV29-1 and TRBJ1-2, the CDR3 gives the full variable domain: SAVISQKPSRDICQRGTSLTIQCQVDSQVTMMFWYRQQPGQSLTLIATANQGSEATYESGFVIDKFPISRPNLTFSTLTVSNMSPEDSSIYLCSVERQGDYGYTFGSGTRLTVV.

A single count supports this clone. The chain couples TRBV7-2 to TRBJ1-5, with a possible D match to TRBD1 (6 bases). This CDR3 contains 15 residues. Germline lookup yields CDR1 SGHTA and CDR2 FQGNSA. Trimming shortened V by 7 bases and J by 6 bases, and 19 bases separated the two germline ends. CDR3 nucleotide sequence: TGTGCCAGCACCCTTGGGGGGGGGCAGGTTCAGCCCCAGCATTTT. This sequence encodes CASTLGGGQVQPQHF.

This clone was counted many times. The CDR3 sequence is CASNRLGVDNEQFF. In DNA form, the CDR3 reads TGCGCCAGCAACCGACTAGGCGTGGACAATGAGCAGTTCTTC. This chain links TRBV5-1 with TRBJ2-1, with D possibly TRBD2 on 6 matching bases. Trimming took 6 bases from V and 5 from J, leaving 15 bases between them. CDR1 is SGHRS and CDR2 is YFSETQ in the germline V gene. This CDR3 has 14 residues.

The gene calls are TRBV5-1 and TRBJ2-1; D possibly corresponds to TRBD1 (5 bases). The germline V and J ends were trimmed by 1 base and 3 bases, with 8 bases remaining between them. CDR1 and CDR2 (germline): SGHRS, YFSETQ. CDR3 length equals 14 residues. CDR3 DNA sequence: TGCGCCAGCAGCTTGCAGGGTAGCTACAATGAGCAGTTCTTC. Translated, it gives CASSLQGSYNEQFF.

The chain has TRBV4-1 and TRBJ2-1, with D maybe TRBD1 (5 bases). The V and J ends lost 4 bases and 8 bases respectively, with 21 bases between them. Germline CDR1 MGHRA, CDR2 YSYEKL. This CDR3 has 16 amino acids. The CDR3 is CASSPDGALLRDEQFF. The CDR3 coding sequence is TGCGCCAGCAGCCCGGATGGGGCACTCCTTCGGGATGAGCAGTTCTTC.

CDR3 protein: CASSFAGGNEQFF. The CDR3 nucleotides are TGTGCCAGCAGCTTTGCGGGAGGCAATGAGCAGTTCTTC. The rearrangement uses TRBV7-9 and TRBJ2-1; 8 bases fit TRBD2. This CDR3 is 13 amino acids long. The germline CDR1 and CDR2 sequences are SEHNR and FQNEAQ (reference sequence). V was pared by 3 bases and J by 6 bases, with 1 base of the junction left unmatched. Full variable domain (remainder filled in from reference TRBV7-9 and TRBJ2-1): DTGVSQNPRHKITKRGQNVTFRCDPISEHNRLYWYRQTLGQGPEFLTYFQNEAQLEKSRLLSDRFSAERPKGSFSTLEIQRTEQGDSAMYLCASSFAGGNEQFFGPGTRLTVL.

The gene calls are TRBV3-1 (or the pseudogene TRBV3-2) and TRBJ2-3, with TRBD2 identical over 14 bases. CDR3 size: 16 residues. Germline V gene data show CDR1 as LGHDT and CDR2 as YNNKEL (reference sequence). The trim removed 4 bases at V and 3 bases at J, leaving 3 bases unmatched. For the CDR3, the DNA is TGTGCCAGCAGCCCCCGACTAGCGGGAGGGACAGATACGCAGTATTTT. Protein sequence: CASSPRLAGGTDTQYF.

The rearrangement uses TRBV3-1 (or the pseudogene TRBV3-2) and TRBJ2-2; D not certain. V shed 4 bases and J shed 7 bases, with 13 bases lying between them. The CDR3 covers 14 residues. Germline CDR1 LGHDT, CDR2 YNNKEL (reference sequence). In DNA form, the CDR3 reads TGTGCCAGCAGCCCTCGGGTGGCCGGCGGGGAGCTGTTTTTT. Translated: CASSPRVAGGELFF.

J is TRBJ1-6 and V is TRBV5-1; D is undetermined. Germline V CDR1 and CDR2: SGHRS, YFSETQ. V was clipped by 0 bases and J by 10 bases, with 17 bases between them. CDR3 length: 16 amino acids. As DNA, the CDR3 is TGCGCCAGCAGCTTGGAGCAGGCCTTGGGTGGGTCACCCCTCCACTTT. Translating gives CASSLEQALGGSPLHF.

The V gene is TRBV25-1, the J gene TRBJ2-7; tentative D call: TRBD1 (5 bases). CDR1 is MGHDK and CDR2 is SYGVNS in the germline V gene. The CDR3 length is 12 residues. Deletions cut 7 bases from V and 6 bases from J, with 13 bases between. In DNA, the CDR3 is TGTGCCAGCACCCGCCAGGGTAGCGAGCAGTACTTC. Translated: CASTRQGSEQYF.

V is TRBV11-1 and J is TRBJ2-1; TRBD1 is a possible D gene (6 bases). Germline V lookup: CDR1 SGHAT, CDR2 FQDESV (reference sequence). The CDR3 sequence is 14 residues long. V lost 3 bases and J lost 6, with 12 bases in between. The chain's CDR3 is CASSFSAGVNEQFF. The DNA for the CDR3 is TGTGCCAGCAGCTTTTCGGCAGGGGTCAATGAGCAGTTCTTC. Drawing the rest from reference TRBV11-1 and TRBJ2-1, the complete variable domain is EAEVAQSPRYKITEKSQAVAFWCDPISGHATLYWYRQILGQGPELLVQFQDESVVDDSQLPKDRFSAERLKGVDSTLKIQPAELGDSAMYLCASSFSAGVNEQFFGPGTRLTVL.

The genes are TRBV19 and TRBJ1-4; possibly TRBD1 for D (6 bases). Germline V gene lookup returns CDR1 LNHDA and CDR2 SQIVND (reference sequence). The CDR3 is 15 amino acids. Between the trimmed V and J ends, which lost 5 bases and 8 bases, there was a span of 18 bases. The CDR3 nucleotides read TGTGCCAGTAGTGTTGGAACAGGGTGGGACGAAAAACTGTTTTTT. Translated, it gives CASSVGTGWDEKLFF.

The chain employs TRBV27 and TRBJ1-5, with 8 bases identical to TRBD1. The length of the CDR3 is 16 residues. CDR1 MNHEY and CDR2 SMNVEV come from the germline V gene (reference sequence). V shed 5 bases and J 2 bases; nucleotides not matched to a gene: 8. CDR3 coding DNA: TGTGCCAGCAGTCCAACCAAACAGGGGGGCAATCAGCCCCAGCATTTT. It is translated as CASSPTKQGGNQPQHF.

The chain carries TRBV5-6 and TRBJ2-1, with TRBD2 as a possible D gene (6 bases). Germline lookup yields CDR1 SGHDT and CDR2 YYEEEE. The length of the CDR3 is 15 residues. V was trimmed by 4 bases and J by 6 bases, leaving 17 bases between them. Written as DNA, the CDR3 is TGTGCCAGCAGCCTCATCCGGGGGAACGCCAATGAGCAGTTCTTC. This gives the protein CASSLIRGNANEQFF.

The V gene is TRBV7-8, the J gene TRBJ2-1; 11 nucleotides align to TRBD2. The CDR3 consists of 14 residues. The germline gives CDR1 SGHVS, CDR2 FQNEAQ. Trimming at V came to 5 bases and at J to 4 bases, leaving 1 base not matched to a gene. In DNA form, the CDR3 reads TGTGCCAGCAGCAGACTAGCGGGGTACAATGAGCAGTTCTTC. This gives the protein CASSRLAGYNEQFF.

This clone was counted once. The chain carries TRBV19 and TRBJ2-2; 11 nucleotides line up with TRBD1. The CDR3 has 16 residues. Germline V gene data show CDR1 as LNHDA and CDR2 as SQIVND (reference sequence). The J segment lost 6 bases and the V segment lost 5 bases, leaving 8 bases of the junction unmatched. The CDR3 DNA follows: TGTGCCAGTAGTCCATATCTGGGACAGGGGGCCGGGGAGCTGTTTTTT. Amino acid sequence: CASSPYLGQGAGELFF.

The gene calls are TRBV19 and TRBJ1-1; the D is unclear. With 4 bases removed from V and 2 bases from J, the gap between germline ends came to 11 bases. The CDR3 covers 14 residues. Germline loops: CDR1 LNHDA, CDR2 SQIVND (reference sequence). The CDR3 DNA sequence: TGTGCCAGTAGTAAACTACACGTTAACACTGAAGCTTTCTTT. It translates to CASSKLHVNTEAFF.

The chain employs TRBV14 and TRBJ2-1; D unresolved. The CDR3 is made up of 18 amino acids. The germline V gene has CDR1 SGHDN and CDR2 FVKESK. Trimming shortened V by 4 bases and J by 0 bases, and 19 bases separated the two germline ends. CDR3 region: CASSPIRRMKSSYNEQFF. CDR3 sequence (DNA): TGTGCCAGCAGCCCTATTAGGCGGATGAAGAGCTCCTACAATGAGCAGTTCTTC.

The chain couples TRBV5-1 to TRBJ1-2; no definite D call. Trimming left V 4 bases short and J 5 bases short, with 15 bases between. There are 14 residues in the CDR3. In germline, CDR1 is SGHRS, CDR2 YFSETQ. The CDR3 reads CASSGRGKPYGYTF. The CDR3 DNA is TGCGCCAGCAGCGGTCGAGGAAAGCCTTATGGCTACACCTTC. Based on the CDR3 plus reference TRBV5-1 and TRBJ1-2, the full variable domain is KAGVTQTPRYLIKTRGQQVTLSCSPISGHRSVSWYQQTPGQGLQFLFEYFSETQRNKGNFPGRFSGRQFSNSRSEMNVSTLELGDSALYLCASSGRGKPYGYTFGSGTRLTVV.

This clone has just one count. The V and J genes are TRBV4-1 and TRBJ2-1; 7 bases line up with TRBD1. Trimming at V came to 4 bases and at J to 3 bases, leaving 12 bases not matched to a gene. Per germline, CDR1 MGHRA and CDR2 YSYEKL. This CDR3 region has 17 residues. CDR3 DNA sequence: TGCGCCAGCAGCCTTGGAAGACAGGGCTACTACTACAATGAGCAGTTCTTC. This codes for CASSLGRQGYYYNEQFF.